The 13 T cell receptor beta chains reported below all come from one sample, sequenced in a study of blood T cell repertoires in COVID-19. Assay used: immunoSEQ multiplex PCR; TCRdb lists only in-frame clones, some missing. The sample comprises about 300,000 clones, under 90% of which are singletons, and 1.7% rests with the top ten. Sequenced: PBMCs or T cells enriched from blood (not recorded which). All receptors derive from a woman between 40 and 50 years old who had recovered from COVID-19.

The chain joins TRBV2 to TRBJ2-7, with 7 bases matching TRBD2. The length of the CDR3 is 16 residues. The ends lost 7 bases at V and 3 bases at J; junction bases unmatched: 15. Germline assignment: CDR1 SNHLY and CDR2 FYNNEI. CDR3 nucleotides: TGTGCCAGCACTCCCATCGTCAGCGGGGTATACTACGAGCAGTACTTC. This translates into CASTPIVSGVYYEQYF.

The chain joins TRBV18 to TRBJ1-5; tentative D call: TRBD1 (5 bases). Trimming pared 6 bases from V and 3 bases from J, leaving 18 bases between. Germline lookup yields CDR1 KGHSH and CDR2 LQKENI. There are 16 residues in the CDR3. The CDR3 sequence is CASSDGGLFFNQPQHF. The CDR3 region has the DNA TGTGCCAGCTCGGATGGGGGACTTTTCTTCAATCAGCCCCAGCATTTT.

The rearrangement links TRBV3-1 (or the pseudogene TRBV3-2) to TRBJ2-5, with D perhaps TRBD1 (5 bases). Germline V CDR1 and CDR2: LGHDT, YNNKEL (reference sequence). The CDR3 loop spans 14 amino acids. V lost 2 bases, J lost 2 bases, and 9 bases lay in between. CDR3 protein: CASSQIQGQETQYF. DNA of the CDR3: TGTGCCAGCAGCCAAATCCAGGGTCAAGAGACCCAGTACTTC.

This chain joins TRBV19 and TRBJ1-5; 7 bases fit TRBD1. The J segment lost 3 bases and the V segment lost 0 bases, leaving 5 bases of the junction unmatched. Germline CDR1 reads LNHDA; CDR2 reads SQIVND (reference sequence). This CDR3 region has 16 residues. The CDR3 loop is CASSIDPTGNNQPQHF. In DNA form, the CDR3 reads TGTGCCAGTAGTATAGATCCGACAGGGAACAATCAGCCCCAGCATTTT.

The chain has TRBV11-2 and TRBJ1-5, with a weak D call TRBD1 (5 bases). This CDR3 spans 16 amino acids. The germline V and J ends were trimmed by 1 base and 1 base, with 11 bases remaining between them. The germline gives CDR1 SGHAT, CDR2 FQNNGV. The CDR3, as DNA: TGTGCCAGCAGCTTAGGGGGGGGACGGAGCAATCAGCCCCAGCATTTT. Encoded protein: CASSLGGGRSNQPQHF.

This clone has only one observation. The CDR3 reads CASRIEAGYYEQYF. In DNA form, the CDR3 reads TGTGCCAGCAGGATTGAAGCAGGGTACTACGAGCAGTACTTC. The rearrangement uses TRBV2 and TRBJ2-7; tentatively, D is TRBD1 (5 bases). The CDR3 has 14 amino acids. CDR1 and CDR2 (germline): SNHLY, FYNNEI. Trimming left V 6 bases short and J 3 bases short, with 15 bases between. Drawing the rest from reference TRBV2 and TRBJ2-7, the complete variable domain is EPEVTQTPSHQVTQMGQEVILRCVPISNHLYFYWYRQILGQKVEFLVSFYNNEISEKSEIFDDQFSVERPDGSNFTLKIRSTKLEDSAMYFCASRIEAGYYEQYFGPGTRLTVT.

This chain joins TRBV11-1 and TRBJ2-5; D may be TRBD1 (6 bases). CDR3 size: 13 residues. Germline loops: CDR1 SGHAT, CDR2 FQDESV (reference sequence). V was shortened by 5 bases and J by 1 base, with 8 bases between the two germline ends. CDR3 protein: CASSQGSQETQYF. As DNA, the CDR3 is TGTGCCAGCAGCCAGGGGAGCCAAGAGACCCAGTACTTC.

This clone appeared a few times. This chain uses TRBV30 with TRBJ2-3, with 12 bases identical to TRBD2. This CDR3 contains 20 residues. The germline gives CDR1 GTSNPN, CDR2 SVGIG (reference sequence). V shed 5 bases and J 4 bases; nucleotides not matched to a gene: 22. CDR3 in DNA: TGTGCCTGGGACTCCGCGAGACTAGCGGGAGCACGGGGGCGTGCAGATACGCAGTATTTT. This encodes CAWDSARLAGARGRADTQYF.

The chain carries TRBV5-1 and TRBJ2-2; D perhaps matches TRBD1 (5 bases). The CDR3 consists of 15 residues. Trimming shortened V by 3 bases and J by 3 bases, and 12 bases separated the two germline ends. Germline lookup yields CDR1 SGHRS and CDR2 YFSETQ. The CDR3 bases are TGCGCCAGCAGCTATGACAGCCCATACACCGGGGAGCTGTTTTTT. Translating gives CASSYDSPYTGELFF.

This clone was recorded only once. CDR3 region: CASSQDLRTVDGYTF. The CDR3 nucleotides are TGTGCCAGCAGCCAAGATCTCCGGACAGTCGATGGCTACACCTTC. The chain recombines TRBV14 with TRBJ1-2, with D tentatively TRBD1 (6 bases). This CDR3 region has 15 residues. V lost 0 bases and J lost 6, with 14 bases in between. CDR1 is SGHDN and CDR2 is FVKESK in the germline V gene.

The rearrangement uses TRBV2 and TRBJ1-2; D is possibly TRBD1 (6 bases). There are 14 residues in the CDR3. CDR1 is SNHLY and CDR2 is FYNNEI in the germline V gene. Trimming removed 5 bases at V and 8 bases at J, with 18 bases between. The DNA for the CDR3 is TGTGCCAGCAGTCCCAGCCTCCAACAGGGAGGCTACACCTTC. Amino acids: CASSPSLQQGGYTF.

The chain is built from TRBV7-9 and TRBJ1-1; D is unresolved. Per germline, CDR1 SEHNR and CDR2 FQNEAQ (reference sequence). The CDR3 loop spans 11 amino acids. Trimming stripped 6 bases from V and 3 bases from J, with 5 bases between. In DNA, the CDR3 is TGTGCCAGCAGTTCGTACACTGAAGCTTTCTTT. It specifies CASSSYTEAFF.

The rearrangement uses TRBV19 and TRBJ1-2, with D maybe TRBD1 (5 bases). Between the trimmed V and J ends, which lost 8 bases and 5 bases, there was a span of 18 bases. CDR3 length equals 14 residues. Germline CDR1 and CDR2: LNHDA and SQIVND (reference sequence). The CDR3 DNA follows: TGTGCCAGTGAACCGGGACTTGGGAGATATGGCTACACCTTC. It translates to CASEPGLGRYGYTF. Full variable domain (remainder filled in from reference TRBV19 and TRBJ1-2): DGGITQSPKYLFRKEGQNVTLSCEQNLNHDAMYWYRQDPGQGLRLIYYSQIVNDFQKGDIAEGYSVSREKKESFPLTVTSAQKNPTAFYLCASEPGLGRYGYTFGSGTRLTVV.